Listed below are T cell receptor beta chains from one sample, sequenced in a study of blood T cell repertoires in COVID-19. Profiled with immunoSEQ multiplex PCR; TCRdb holds only in-frame clones, not every one. This sample has about 180,000 clones; approximately 90% occur once, and the top ten carry about 4.1%. The sequenced sample consisted of peripheral blood. These TCRs come from a woman in her thirties with acute or convalescent COVID-19. The CDR3 runs from the conserved cysteine through the conserved F or W. The D gene is left open where the match is weak. For some rows the clone size is stated as once, few or many, or as a class when expanded; others skip it.

d_gene,abundance,j_gene,v_gene,CDR3nt,CDR3aa
NA,few,TRBJ1-1,TRBV2,TGTGCCAGCAGTAGACAGTCCAGTTCCACTGAAGCTTTCTTT,CASSRQSSSTEAFF
NA,NA,TRBJ2-7,TRBV12-3/TRBV12-4,TGTGCCAGCAGTTTAATGCGCTACGAGCAGTACTTC,CASSLMRYEQYF
TRBD1,NA,TRBJ1-1,TRBV5-1,TGCGCCAGCAGCGTACAGGGGGCAAACACTGAAGCTTTCTTT,CASSVQGANTEAFF
NA,NA,TRBJ2-6,TRBV3-1/TRBV3-2,TGTGCCAGCAGCCAACCCTCGGGGGTCAAATCCGGGGCCAACGTCCTGACTTTC,CASSQPSGVKSGANVLTF
NA,NA,TRBJ1-4,TRBV11-2,TGTGCCAGCAGCTTAGTAGTGCGTGAAAAACTGTTTTTT,CASSLVVREKLFF
TRBD2,NA,TRBJ2-5,TRBV7-2,TGTGCCAGCAGCTCAAAGCTGGGACTAGCGGGAGGGAGAGAGACCCAGTACTTC,CASSSKLGLAGGRETQYF
NA,NA,TRBJ1-1,TRBV6-5,TGTGCCAGCAGACGTTCGACACTTATGAACACTGAAGCTTTCTTT,CASRRSTLMNTEAFF
TRBD1,NA,TRBJ1-2,TRBV7-6,TGTGCCAGCAGCTTGGGGGGACAGGGAAGGGATGGCTACACCTTC,CASSLGGQGRDGYTF
TRBD2,NA,TRBJ2-2,TRBV6-5,TGTGCCAGCAAGTCGGGGCTAGCGGGCACCGGGGAGCTGTTTTTT,CASKSGLAGTGELFF
NA,NA,TRBJ1-1,TRBV21-1,TGTGCCAGCTCCCTCGGAGGAGGGAACACTGAAGCTTTCTTT,CASSLGGGNTEAFF
NA,NA,TRBJ2-7,TRBV6-1,TGTGCCAGCAGTGAGTCCAGGGTTGGCGAGCAGTACTTC,CASSESRVGEQYF
NA,NA,TRBJ2-1,TRBV9,TGTGCCAGCAGCGTCGGGTACGGGAATGAGCAGTTCTTC,CASSVGYGNEQFF
NA,NA,TRBJ1-1,TRBV3-1/TRBV3-2,TGTGCCAGCAGCCAAGTAGGAGGTGCAGAAGCTTTCTTT,CASSQVGGAEAFF